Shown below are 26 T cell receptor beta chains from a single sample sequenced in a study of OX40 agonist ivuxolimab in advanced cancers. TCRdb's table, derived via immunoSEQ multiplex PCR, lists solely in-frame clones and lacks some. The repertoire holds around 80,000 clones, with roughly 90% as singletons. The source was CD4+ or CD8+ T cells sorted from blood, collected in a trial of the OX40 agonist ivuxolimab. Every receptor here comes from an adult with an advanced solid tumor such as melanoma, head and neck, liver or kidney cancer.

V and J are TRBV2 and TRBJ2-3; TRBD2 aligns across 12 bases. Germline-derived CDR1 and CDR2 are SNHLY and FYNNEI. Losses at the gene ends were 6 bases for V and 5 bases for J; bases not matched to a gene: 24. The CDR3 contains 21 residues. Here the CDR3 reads CASSANGWASGGANDRDTQYF. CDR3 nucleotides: TGTGCCAGCAGCGCCAACGGATGGGCTAGCGGGGGGGCCAATGACCGAGATACGCAGTATTTT.

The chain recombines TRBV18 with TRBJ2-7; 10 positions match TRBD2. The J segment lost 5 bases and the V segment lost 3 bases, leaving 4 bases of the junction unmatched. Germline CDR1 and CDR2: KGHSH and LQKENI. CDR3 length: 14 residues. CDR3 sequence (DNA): TGTGCCAGCTCACCCTCTAGCGGGAGAGACGAGCAGTACTTC. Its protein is CASSPSSGRDEQYF.

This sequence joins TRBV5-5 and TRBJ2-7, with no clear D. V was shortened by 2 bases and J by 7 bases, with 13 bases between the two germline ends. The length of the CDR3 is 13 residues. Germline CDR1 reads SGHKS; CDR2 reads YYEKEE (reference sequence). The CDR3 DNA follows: TGTGCCAGCAGCTTTAGCCGTACGCGGGAGCAGTACTTC. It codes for CASSFSRTREQYF.

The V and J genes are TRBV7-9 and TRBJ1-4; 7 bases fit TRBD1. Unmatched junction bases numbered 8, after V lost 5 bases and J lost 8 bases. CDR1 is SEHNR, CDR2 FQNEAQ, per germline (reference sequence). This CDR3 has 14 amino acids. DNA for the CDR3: TGTGCCAGCAGCCGGACAGGAGATTGGGAAAAACTGTTTTTT. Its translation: CASSRTGDWEKLFF. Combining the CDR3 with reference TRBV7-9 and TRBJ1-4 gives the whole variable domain DTGVSQNPRHKITKRGQNVTFRCDPISEHNRLYWYRQTLGQGPEFLTYFQNEAQLEKSRLLSDRFSAERPKGSFSTLEIQRTEQGDSAMYLCASSRTGDWEKLFFGSGTQLSVL.

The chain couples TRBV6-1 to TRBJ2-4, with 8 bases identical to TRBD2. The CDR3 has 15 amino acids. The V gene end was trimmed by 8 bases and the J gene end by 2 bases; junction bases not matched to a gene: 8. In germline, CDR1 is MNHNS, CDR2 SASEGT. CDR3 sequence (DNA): TGTGCCAGCGGGGGGTATAGCGGGACCAAAAACATTCAGTACTTC. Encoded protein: CASGGYSGTKNIQYF.

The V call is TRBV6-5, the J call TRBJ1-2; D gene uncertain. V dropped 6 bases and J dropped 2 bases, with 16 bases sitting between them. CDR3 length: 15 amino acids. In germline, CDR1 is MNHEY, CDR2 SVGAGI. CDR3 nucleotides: TGTGCCAGCAGGCCCAGCGAGGGTTTCAACTATGGCTACACCTTC. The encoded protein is CASRPSEGFNYGYTF.

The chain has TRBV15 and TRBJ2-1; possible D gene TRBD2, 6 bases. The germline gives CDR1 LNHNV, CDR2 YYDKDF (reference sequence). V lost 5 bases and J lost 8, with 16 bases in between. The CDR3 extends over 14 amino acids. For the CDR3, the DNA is TGTGCCACCAGCGGAGGGGTTCTAGACCATGAGCAGTTCTTC. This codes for CATSGGVLDHEQFF.

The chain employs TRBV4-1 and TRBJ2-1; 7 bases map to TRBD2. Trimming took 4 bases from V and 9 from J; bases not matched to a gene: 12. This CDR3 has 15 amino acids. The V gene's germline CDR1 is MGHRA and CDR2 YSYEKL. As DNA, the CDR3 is TGCGCCAGCAGCCCCTCTGGACTAGGAATAGGTGAGCAGTTCTTC. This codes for CASSPSGLGIGEQFF.

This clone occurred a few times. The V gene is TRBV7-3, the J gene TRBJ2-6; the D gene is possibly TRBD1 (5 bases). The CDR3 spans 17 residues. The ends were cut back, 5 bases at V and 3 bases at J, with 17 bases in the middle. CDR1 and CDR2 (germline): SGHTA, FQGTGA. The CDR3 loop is CASSPQGRESGANVLTF. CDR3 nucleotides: TGTGCCAGCAGCCCCCAAGGCAGGGAAAGTGGGGCCAACGTCCTGACTTTC.

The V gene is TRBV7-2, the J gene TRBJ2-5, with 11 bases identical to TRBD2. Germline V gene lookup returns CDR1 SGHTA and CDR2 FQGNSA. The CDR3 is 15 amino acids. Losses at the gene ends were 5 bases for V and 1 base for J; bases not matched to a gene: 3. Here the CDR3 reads CASSPSGGLQETQYF. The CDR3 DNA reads TGTGCCAGCAGCCCTAGCGGGGGGCTCCAAGAGACCCAGTACTTC. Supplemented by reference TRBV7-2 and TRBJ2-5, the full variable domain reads GAGVSQSPSNKVTEKGKDVELRCDPISGHTALYWYRQSLGQGLEFLIYFQGNSAPDKSGLPSDRFSAERTGGSVSTLTIQRTQQEDSAVYLCASSPSGGLQETQYFGPGTRLLVL.

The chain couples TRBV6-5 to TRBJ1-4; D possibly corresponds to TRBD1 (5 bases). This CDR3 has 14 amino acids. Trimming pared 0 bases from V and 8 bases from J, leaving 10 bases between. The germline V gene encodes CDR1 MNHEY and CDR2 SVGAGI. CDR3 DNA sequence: TGTGCCAGCAGTTACTCCAGGGTAGGGGAAAAACTGTTTTTT. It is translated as CASSYSRVGEKLFF.

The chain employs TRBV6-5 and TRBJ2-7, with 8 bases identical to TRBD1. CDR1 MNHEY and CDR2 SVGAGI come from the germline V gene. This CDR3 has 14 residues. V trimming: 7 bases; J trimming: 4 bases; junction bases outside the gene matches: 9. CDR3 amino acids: CASTSPGQVYEQYF. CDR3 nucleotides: TGTGCCAGCACTTCTCCGGGACAGGTTTACGAGCAGTACTTC.

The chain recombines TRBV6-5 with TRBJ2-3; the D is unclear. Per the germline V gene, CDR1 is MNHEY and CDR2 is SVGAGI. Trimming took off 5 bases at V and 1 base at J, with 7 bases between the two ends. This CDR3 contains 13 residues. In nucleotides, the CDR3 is TGTGCCAGCAGTGCCTATGGCACAGATACGCAGTATTTT. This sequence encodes CASSAYGTDTQYF.

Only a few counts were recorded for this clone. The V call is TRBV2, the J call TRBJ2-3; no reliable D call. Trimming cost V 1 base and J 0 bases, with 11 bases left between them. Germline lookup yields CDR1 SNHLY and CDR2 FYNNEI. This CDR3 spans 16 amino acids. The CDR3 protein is CASSEVGILSTDTQYF. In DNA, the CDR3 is TGTGCCAGCAGTGAAGTAGGGATACTTAGCACAGATACGCAGTATTTT.

CDR3 DNA: TGCGCCAGCAGTGCCCTTAGCAAGGACACTGAAGCTTTCTTT. Its translation is CASSALSKDTEAFF. The V gene is TRBV10-1, the J gene TRBJ1-1, with D unresolved. The V and J ends lost 4 bases and 3 bases respectively, with 12 bases between them. Germline assignment: CDR1 WNHNN and CDR2 SYGVQD (reference sequence). This CDR3 is 14 amino acids long.

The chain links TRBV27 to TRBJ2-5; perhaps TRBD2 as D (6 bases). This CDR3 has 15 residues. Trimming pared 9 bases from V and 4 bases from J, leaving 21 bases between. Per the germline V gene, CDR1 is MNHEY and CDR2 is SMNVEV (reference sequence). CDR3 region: CARTLSGSISETQYF. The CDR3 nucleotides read TGTGCCAGGACTCTTAGCGGATCTATCTCAGAGACCCAGTACTTC.

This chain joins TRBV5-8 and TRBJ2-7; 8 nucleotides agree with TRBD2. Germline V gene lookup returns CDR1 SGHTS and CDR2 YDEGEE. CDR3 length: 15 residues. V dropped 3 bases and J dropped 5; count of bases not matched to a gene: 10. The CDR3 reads CASSSARGGLDEQYF. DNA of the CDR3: TGTGCCAGCAGCTCCGCTCGGGGGGGCCTTGACGAGCAGTACTTC.

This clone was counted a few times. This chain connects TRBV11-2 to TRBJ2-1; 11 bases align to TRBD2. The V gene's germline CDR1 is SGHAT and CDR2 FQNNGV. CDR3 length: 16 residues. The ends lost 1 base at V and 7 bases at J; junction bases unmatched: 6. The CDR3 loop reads CASSLVAGGLGNEQFF. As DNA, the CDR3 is TGTGCCAGCAGCTTAGTAGCGGGGGGGCTAGGTAATGAGCAGTTCTTC. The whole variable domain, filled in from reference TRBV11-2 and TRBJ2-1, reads EAGVAQSPRYKIIEKRQSVAFWCNPISGHATLYWYQQILGQGPKLLIQFQNNGVVDDSQLPKDRFSAERLKGVDSTLKIQPAKLEDSAVYLCASSLVAGGLGNEQFFGPGTRLTVL.

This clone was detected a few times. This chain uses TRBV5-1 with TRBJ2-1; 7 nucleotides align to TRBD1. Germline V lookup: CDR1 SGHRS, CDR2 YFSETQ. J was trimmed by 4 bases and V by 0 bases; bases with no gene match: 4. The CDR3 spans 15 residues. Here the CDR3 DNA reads TGCGCCAGCAGCTTGGCGGGACAGATTTACAATGAGCAGTTCTTC. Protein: CASSLAGQIYNEQFF.

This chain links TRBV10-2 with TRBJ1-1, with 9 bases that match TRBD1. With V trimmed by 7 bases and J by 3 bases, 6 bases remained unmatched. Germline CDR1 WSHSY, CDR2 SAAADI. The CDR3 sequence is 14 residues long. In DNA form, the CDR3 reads TGCGCCAGCAAAACAGGGGGCGCATACACTGAAGCTTTCTTT. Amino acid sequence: CASKTGGAYTEAFF.

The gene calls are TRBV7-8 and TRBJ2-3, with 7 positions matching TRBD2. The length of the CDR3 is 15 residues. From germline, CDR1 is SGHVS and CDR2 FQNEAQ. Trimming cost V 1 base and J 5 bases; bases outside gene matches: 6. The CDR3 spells CASSLERGPVDTQYF. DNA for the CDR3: TGTGCCAGCAGCTTAGAGCGGGGTCCCGTAGATACGCAGTATTTT.

CDR3 loop: CASSRSIGTAQETQYF. The CDR3 DNA follows: TGTGCCAGCAGCCGCAGCATCGGGACAGCCCAAGAGACCCAGTACTTC. The chain carries TRBV6-6 and TRBJ2-5, with 7 bases lining up with TRBD1. This CDR3 has 16 residues. CDR1 is MNHNY and CDR2 is SVGAGI in the germline V gene (reference sequence). V lost 6 bases, J lost 1 base, and 11 bases stayed unmatched.

The CDR3 is CASSPTGTGELFF. The DNA for the CDR3 is TGCGCCAGCAGCCCGACAGGGACCGGGGAGCTGTTTTTT. The rearrangement joins TRBV5-1 to TRBJ2-2, with 7 bases lining up with TRBD1. The CDR3 sequence is 13 residues long. CDR1 is SGHRS, CDR2 YFSETQ, per germline. V shed 4 bases, J shed 5 bases, and the junction held 2 bases outside the gene matches. Full variable domain (outside the CDR3, taken from reference TRBV5-1 and TRBJ2-2): KAGVTQTPRYLIKTRGQQVTLSCSPISGHRSVSWYQQTPGQGLQFLFEYFSETQRNKGNFPGRFSGRQFSNSRSEMNVSTLELGDSALYLCASSPTGTGELFFGEGSRLTVL.

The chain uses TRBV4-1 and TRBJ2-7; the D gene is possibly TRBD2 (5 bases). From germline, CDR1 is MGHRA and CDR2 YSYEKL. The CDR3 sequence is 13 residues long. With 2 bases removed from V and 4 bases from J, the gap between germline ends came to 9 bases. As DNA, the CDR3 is TGCGCCAGCAGCCAACCAGGCGGGTACGAGCAGTACTTC. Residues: CASSQPGGYEQYF.

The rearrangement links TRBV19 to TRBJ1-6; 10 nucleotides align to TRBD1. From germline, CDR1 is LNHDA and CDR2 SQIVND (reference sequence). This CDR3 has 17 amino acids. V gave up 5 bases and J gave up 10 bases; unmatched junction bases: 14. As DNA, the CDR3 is TGTGCCAGTAGTGCCCTGGGACAGGGGATGCTGGGCTCACCCCTCCACTTT. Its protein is CASSALGQGMLGSPLHF.

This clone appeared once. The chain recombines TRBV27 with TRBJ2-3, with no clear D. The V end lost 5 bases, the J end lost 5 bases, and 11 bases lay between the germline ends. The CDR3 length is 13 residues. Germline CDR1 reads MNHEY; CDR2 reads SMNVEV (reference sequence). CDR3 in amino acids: CASSHYLRDTQYF. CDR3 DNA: TGTGCCAGCAGTCATTATCTTAGAGATACGCAGTATTTT.